The sequence of this T cell receptor (beta chain) was determined in a study of radiotherapy plus CTLA-4 blockade in lung cancer. On this clone itself: Antigen unknown.

Profiling relied on immunoSEQ multiplex PCR, and the TCRdb table lists in-frame clones only, not all of them. The sample has tens of thousands of clones; 80% to 85% are singletons. Overall study findings and caveats: Blood saw expansion of tumor-derived TCR clones after radiotherapy plus ipilimumab.

Germline CDR1 is SGHVS and CDR2 is FQNEAQ. V lost 4 bases and J lost 1, with 14 bases in between. The CDR3 is 15 residues long. The source material was peripheral blood, sampled from a patient treated with radiotherapy plus ipilimumab. V usage is TRBV7-8 and J usage is TRBJ2-7; D perhaps matches TRBD1 (6 bases). The source is a human donor with non-small cell lung cancer who had stable disease on radiotherapy plus ipilimumab. CDR3 in amino acids: CASSSRIGQSYEQYF. The CDR3 region has the DNA TGTGCCAGCAGCTCGAGGATAGGACAGTCCTACGAGCAGTACTTC.